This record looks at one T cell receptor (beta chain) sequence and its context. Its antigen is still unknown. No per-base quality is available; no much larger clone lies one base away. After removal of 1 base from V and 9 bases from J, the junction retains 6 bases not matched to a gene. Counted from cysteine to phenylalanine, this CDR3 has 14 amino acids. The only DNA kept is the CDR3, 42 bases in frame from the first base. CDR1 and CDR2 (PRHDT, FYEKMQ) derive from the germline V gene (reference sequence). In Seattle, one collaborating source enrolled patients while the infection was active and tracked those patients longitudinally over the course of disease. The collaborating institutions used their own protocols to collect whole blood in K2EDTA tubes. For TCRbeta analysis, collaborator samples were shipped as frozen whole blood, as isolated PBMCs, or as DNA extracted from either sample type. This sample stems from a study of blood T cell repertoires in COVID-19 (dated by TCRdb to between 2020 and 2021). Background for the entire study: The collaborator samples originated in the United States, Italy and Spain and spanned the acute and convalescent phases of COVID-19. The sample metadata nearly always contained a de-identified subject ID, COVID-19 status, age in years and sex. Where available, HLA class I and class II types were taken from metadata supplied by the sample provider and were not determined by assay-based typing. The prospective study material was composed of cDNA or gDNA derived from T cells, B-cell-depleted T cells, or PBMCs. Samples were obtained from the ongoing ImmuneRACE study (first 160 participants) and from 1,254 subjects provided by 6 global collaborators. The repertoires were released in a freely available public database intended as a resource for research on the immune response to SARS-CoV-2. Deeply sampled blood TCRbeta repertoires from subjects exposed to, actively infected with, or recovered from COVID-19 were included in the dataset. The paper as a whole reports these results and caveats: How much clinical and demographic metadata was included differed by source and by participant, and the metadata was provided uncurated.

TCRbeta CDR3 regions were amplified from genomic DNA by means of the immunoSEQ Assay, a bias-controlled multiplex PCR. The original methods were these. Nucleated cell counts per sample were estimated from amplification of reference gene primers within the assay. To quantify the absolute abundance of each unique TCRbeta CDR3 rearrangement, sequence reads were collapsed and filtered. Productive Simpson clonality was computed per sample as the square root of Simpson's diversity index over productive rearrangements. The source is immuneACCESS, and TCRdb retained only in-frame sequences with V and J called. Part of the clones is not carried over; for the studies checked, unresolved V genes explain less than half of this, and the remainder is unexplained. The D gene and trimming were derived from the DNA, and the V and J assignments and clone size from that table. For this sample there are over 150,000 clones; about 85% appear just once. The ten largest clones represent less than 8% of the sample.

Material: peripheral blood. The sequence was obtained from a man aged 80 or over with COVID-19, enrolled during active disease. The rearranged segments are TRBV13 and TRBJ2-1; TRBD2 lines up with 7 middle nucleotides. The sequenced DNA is TGTGCCAGCAGCTTAGTTTTAGGGAGGGTTGAGCAGTTCTTC. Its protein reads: CASSLVLGRVEQFF.